These T cell receptor beta chains were read from a single sample in a study of beta chain features in type 1 diabetes. Sequencing was performed with immunoSEQ multiplex PCR; in TCRdb, only in-frame clones are kept and a portion is missing. The repertoire holds about 900,000 clones, with roughly 15% as singletons. Source material: naive CD4+ T cells from blood. All receptors come from a woman under 30 in good health. Each CDR3 is given without its conserved first and last residue. The order of the fields is clone size, J gene, V gene, CDR3 protein. Size values are once, few and many counts, or a class for expanded clones, and some rows have none.

>few|TRBJ2-2|TRBV7-9
ASSSPRVGTGELF
>few|TRBJ2-2|TRBV25-1
ASRPQNTGELF
>-|TRBJ1-2|TRBV5-4
ASSQRGASYGYT
>few|TRBJ2-3|TRBV25-1
ASKLAGTDTQY
>-|TRBJ2-5|TRBV28
ASSFSWGTSSETQY
>few|TRBJ2-5|TRBV7-9
ASSLMGSNQETQY
>-|TRBJ2-3|TRBV9
ASSVAPTDTQY
>-|TRBJ2-5|TRBV5-4
ASSNAQGAAQY
>-|TRBJ1-1|TRBV7-2
ASSSTGANTEAF
>-|TRBJ2-7|TRBV5-1
ASSSTGTGYEQY
>-|TRBJ2-1|TRBV18
ASSPGAGDYNEQF
>-|TRBJ2-7|TRBV10-3
AITRGGGGEYEQY
>-|TRBJ2-3|TRBV4-2
ASSQDLGRDTQY
>few|TRBJ2-4|TRBV4-3
ASSQDRRETVKNIQY
>few|TRBJ1-5|TRBV19
ASSSTLGLMNQPQH
>few|TRBJ2-3|TRBV18
ASSSTTSTDTQY
>few|TRBJ1-2|TRBV5-4
ASSLSEDYGYT
>few|TRBJ2-7|TRBV5-1
ASSLAGTSGSEQY
>-|TRBJ2-2|TRBV4-2
ASSVRDRDTGELF
>-|TRBJ2-2|TRBV11-2
ASSLTSRSWNTGELF
>-|TRBJ2-7|TRBV4-2
ASSQVPGTPNYEQY
>few|TRBJ1-2|TRBV6-5
ASSLTVNYGYT
>-|TRBJ2-1|TRBV7-2
ASSLQTGFNEQF
>few|TRBJ2-3|TRBV7-2
ASKTSGSFTHTQY
>-|TRBJ1-2|TRBV6-5
ASSRTANYGYT
>-|TRBJ2-1|TRBV6-6
ASSLFSGYLNNEQF
>few|TRBJ1-2|TRBV7-9
ASGRTGPRTHHGYT
>-|TRBJ1-1|TRBV6-5
ASSYSYGHTEAF
>-|TRBJ2-5|TRBV5-6
ASSLVGRRETQY
>few|TRBJ2-6|TRBV19
ASTQLYRDAWANVLT
>-|TRBJ2-3|TRBV28
ASARADFTDTQY
>-|TRBJ2-3|TRBV5-1
ASSLQGLAGNTDTQY
>-|TRBJ2-3|TRBV6-5
ASSPGTGRLSTQY
>-|TRBJ1-5|TRBV2
ASSEGGAEARISPQH
>few|TRBJ2-2|TRBV9
PSSVQGGMGDTGELF
>few|TRBJ1-1|TRBV29-1
SVLGNTEAF
>-|TRBJ2-7|TRBV19
ASSEREFPYEQY
>-|TRBJ2-2|TRBV27
ASTQTGQNTGELF
>-|TRBJ2-3|TRBV9
ASSGTRTVSTDTQY
>few|TRBJ2-1|TRBV9
ASSVVGGGRYNEQF
>many|TRBJ2-4|TRBV2
ASRQGSNIQY
>-|TRBJ2-6|TRBV27
ASSKRADRHRSSGANVLT
>-|TRBJ2-5|TRBV29-1
SETFWTGSGETQY
>-|TRBJ2-1|TRBV2
ASSSDRGLYNEQF
>-|TRBJ2-1|TRBV15
ATKAREGSTYNEQF